The 26 T cell receptor beta chains below all came from one sample that was sequenced in a study of cytomegalovirus exposure and HLA in healthy donors (dated by TCRdb to 2016 to 2017). The library was made by the immunoSEQ multiplex PCR assay. In TCRdb, the immuneACCESS table is reduced to in-frame sequences with V and J assigned. These tables do not hold every clone; where another copy was compared, an unresolved V gene accounts for under half, and the others remain unexplained. A total of 78,000 or so clones appear in this sample, around 94% of them only once. The top ten hold roughly 3.2% of the sample. Sequenced sample: PBMCs. Source of these receptors: a young woman in good health and CMV-seropositive.

This clone was observed once. The V gene is TRBV6-6, the J gene TRBJ2-7, with 10 bases fitting TRBD1. CDR3 length: 13 residues. Germline values: CDR1 MNHNY, CDR2 SVGAGI (reference sequence). After removal of 5 bases from V and 7 bases from J, the junction contained 5 bases not matched to a gene. This chain's CDR3 is CASSRQGAGEQYF. The DNA for the CDR3 is TGTGCCAGCAGTCGACAGGGGGCGGGGGAGCAGTACTTC.

Here the CDR3 reads CASSSSGQGVHEQYF. The DNA for the CDR3 is TGTGCCAGTAGTTCTTCGGGACAGGGGGTCCACGAGCAGTACTTC. The V and J genes are TRBV19 and TRBJ2-7; 11 nucleotides align to TRBD1. With V trimmed by 5 bases and J by 5 bases, 8 bases remained unmatched. Germline values: CDR1 LNHDA, CDR2 SQIVND (reference sequence). The CDR3 sequence is 15 residues long.

The chain uses TRBV6-5 and TRBJ2-1, with a possible D match to TRBD2 (7 bases). Trimming took 4 bases from V and 2 from J, leaving 15 bases between them. This CDR3 has 16 residues. Germline CDR1 reads MNHEY; CDR2 reads SVGAGI. The CDR3 DNA follows: TGTGCCAGCAGTTCCCGCGGGGGCTATGCCTACAATGAGCAGTTCTTC. As protein: CASSSRGGYAYNEQFF.

This clone occurred a few times. This rearrangement joins TRBV6-1 to TRBJ2-3; possibly TRBD1 for D (5 bases). The CDR3 loop spans 13 amino acids. Trimming stripped 6 bases from V and 1 base from J, with 8 bases between. The germline gives CDR1 MNHNS, CDR2 SASEGT. This CDR3 is CASRGQGTDTQYF. In DNA, the CDR3 is TGTGCCAGCAGGGGGCAGGGCACAGATACGCAGTATTTT.

The rearrangement uses TRBV5-1 and TRBJ2-7; 7 positions agree with TRBD1. V was pared by 4 bases and J by 0 bases, with 7 bases of the junction left unmatched. Germline V gene sequence: CDR1 SGHRS, CDR2 YFSETQ. This CDR3 has 15 residues. The CDR3 DNA follows: TGCGCCAGCAGCCGGGGACAGCCAAGCTCCTACGAGCAGTACTTC. Amino acid sequence: CASSRGQPSSYEQYF.

The V call is TRBV2, the J call TRBJ2-7, with D possibly being TRBD2 (7 bases). From germline, CDR1 is SNHLY and CDR2 FYNNEI. Trimming removed 6 bases at V and 8 bases at J, with 23 bases between. This CDR3 comprises 15 residues. CDR3 sequence: CASRAGSSAGAQQYF. The CDR3 region has the DNA TGTGCCAGCAGAGCCGGGAGTAGTGCGGGGGCCCAGCAGTACTTC. Full variable domain (missing parts from reference TRBV2 and TRBJ2-7): EPEVTQTPSHQVTQMGQEVILRCVPISNHLYFYWYRQILGQKVEFLVSFYNNEISEKSEIFDDQFSVERPDGSNFTLKIRSTKLEDSAMYFCASRAGSSAGAQQYFGPGTRLTVT.

The gene calls are TRBV29-1 and TRBJ1-3; tentative D call: TRBD1 (6 bases). In germline, CDR1 is SQVTM, CDR2 ANQGSEA. This CDR3 spans 11 amino acids. Trimming left V 6 bases short and J 4 bases short, with 7 bases between. DNA of the CDR3: TGCAGCGTCGGACAGGGAAACACCATATATTTT. This codes for CSVGQGNTIYF.

The chain couples TRBV7-6 to TRBJ1-1; unclear D gene. Trimming pared 1 base from V and 2 bases from J, leaving 5 bases between. Germline CDR1 SGHVS, CDR2 FNYEAQ. The CDR3 is made up of 13 amino acids. In nucleotides, the CDR3 is TGTGCCAGCAGCTTAGTGGCTAACACTGAAGCTTTCTTT. It encodes CASSLVANTEAFF.

This chain connects TRBV5-1 to TRBJ2-7; 8 nucleotides line up with TRBD2. The germline V gene has CDR1 SGHRS and CDR2 YFSETQ. This CDR3 contains 14 residues. After removal of 2 bases from V and 6 bases from J, the junction contained 7 bases not matched to a gene. The CDR3 region has the DNA TGCGCCAGCAGCTTAGGCGGGGGGTACGGCGAGCAGTACTTC. Translation gives CASSLGGGYGEQYF.

Only one count was recorded for this clone. The chain links TRBV14 to TRBJ2-1, with 9 bases lining up with TRBD1. In germline, CDR1 is SGHDN, CDR2 FVKESK. The CDR3 length is 20 residues. Trimming at V came to 2 bases and at J to 2 bases, leaving 16 bases not matched to a gene. CDR3 loop: CASSQSVSYLTGGPYNEQFF. The CDR3 DNA sequence: TGTGCCAGCAGCCAATCCGTGTCGTACTTGACAGGGGGTCCCTACAATGAGCAGTTCTTC.

The chain uses TRBV5-1 and TRBJ2-5, with 9 bases aligning to TRBD2. Germline CDR1 SGHRS, CDR2 YFSETQ. There are 16 residues in the CDR3. J was trimmed by 3 bases and V by 5 bases; bases with no gene match: 11. The CDR3 is CASSRSTSGMKETQYF. The CDR3 coding sequence is TGCGCCAGCAGTAGATCGACTAGCGGCATGAAAGAGACCCAGTACTTC.

This clone was detected only once. The chain couples TRBV5-4 to TRBJ1-4, with D maybe TRBD1 (6 bases). V was pared by 2 bases and J by 9 bases, with 20 bases between. This CDR3 has 16 amino acids. Germline assignment: CDR1 SGHNT and CDR2 YYREEE (reference sequence). DNA for the CDR3: TGTGCCAGCAGCTTCCCCGGTGAGGGGGTTCCTCAAAAACTGTTTTTT. Protein sequence: CASSFPGEGVPQKLFF.

The CDR3 is CASTSQRGSTDTQYF. DNA for the CDR3: TGTGCCAGTACCTCACAGCGGGGTAGCACAGATACGCAGTATTTT. V and J are TRBV19 and TRBJ2-3; 7 positions agree with TRBD2. CDR1 LNHDA and CDR2 SQIVND come from the germline V gene (reference sequence). The length of the CDR3 is 15 residues. V shed 7 bases, J shed 0 bases, and the junction held 7 bases outside the gene matches.

The chain uses TRBV5-4 and TRBJ2-1; 9 positions agree with TRBD1. The CDR3 totals 15 residues. The germline gives CDR1 SGHNT, CDR2 YYREEE (reference sequence). Trimming cost V 3 bases and J 8 bases; bases outside gene matches: 9. The CDR3 reads CASSSRQGEVDEQFF. The CDR3 bases are TGTGCCAGCAGCTCCAGACAGGGGGAAGTCGATGAGCAGTTCTTC.

The chain links TRBV7-9 to TRBJ1-2; D not certain. The CDR3 covers 13 residues. Germline V gene data show CDR1 as SEHNR and CDR2 as FQNEAQ (reference sequence). Trimming took off 5 bases at V and 4 bases at J, with 11 bases between the two ends. This chain's CDR3 is CASSLDSSYGYTF. For the CDR3, the DNA is TGTGCCAGCAGCCTTGACTCTTCCTATGGCTACACCTTC.

The genes are TRBV7-2 and TRBJ1-5; no definite D call. V was clipped by 5 bases and J by 0 bases, with 5 bases between them. This CDR3 is 13 amino acids long. The V gene's germline CDR1 is SGHTA and CDR2 FQGNSA. Written as DNA, the CDR3 is TGTGCCAGCAGCCCAGGTAGCAATCAGCCCCAGCATTTT. Protein product: CASSPGSNQPQHF.

The chain is built from TRBV10-3 and TRBJ2-3, with a possible D match to TRBD2 (6 bases). Germline V gene lookup returns CDR1 ENHRY and CDR2 SYGVKD. V was pared by 6 bases and J by 2 bases, with 21 bases between. This CDR3 contains 17 residues. The CDR3 region has the DNA TGTGCCATCAGCCCGGGACTGACTAAGAAAGACACAGATACGCAGTATTTT. As protein: CAISPGLTKKDTDTQYF.

The chain employs TRBV28 and TRBJ1-6; TRBD1 matches at 7 bases. Trimming cost V 5 bases and J 9 bases; bases outside gene matches: 7. The germline CDR1 and CDR2 sequences are MDHEN and SYDVKM. This CDR3 has 14 residues. Here the CDR3 reads CASSARQGRSPLHF. CDR3 nucleotide sequence: TGTGCCAGCAGTGCCCGACAGGGACGTTCACCCCTCCACTTT.

The genes are TRBV5-1 and TRBJ2-1; tentative D call: TRBD2 (6 bases). Germline assignment: CDR1 SGHRS and CDR2 YFSETQ. The CDR3 sequence is 14 residues long. The V gene lost 1 base and the J gene lost 8 bases, with 13 bases spanning the gap. This CDR3 is CASSLRKAGHEQFF. The CDR3 coding sequence is TGCGCCAGCAGCTTGAGGAAGGCGGGACATGAGCAGTTCTTC. Based on the CDR3 plus reference TRBV5-1 and TRBJ2-1, the full variable domain is KAGVTQTPRYLIKTRGQQVTLSCSPISGHRSVSWYQQTPGQGLQFLFEYFSETQRNKGNFPGRFSGRQFSNSRSEMNVSTLELGDSALYLCASSLRKAGHEQFFGPGTRLTVL.

The chain uses TRBV7-9 and TRBJ1-6; 9 positions match TRBD1. The CDR3 spans 18 residues. V dropped 3 bases and J dropped 6; count of bases not matched to a gene: 12. Germline loops: CDR1 SEHNR, CDR2 FQNEAQ (reference sequence). CDR3 bases: TGTGCCAGCAGCTTTACAACGTACAGGGGGCGAGGTAATTCACCCCTCCACTTT. It yields the protein CASSFTTYRGRGNSPLHF.

The V gene is TRBV28, the J gene TRBJ2-7, with D possibly TRBD2 on 6 matching bases. The CDR3 loop spans 14 amino acids. Germline lookup yields CDR1 MDHEN and CDR2 SYDVKM. Trimming cost V 2 bases and J 6 bases, with 14 bases left between them. CDR3 in DNA: TGTGCCAGCAGTTTAATGGAGGGGAGGCGCGAGCAGTACTTC. This encodes CASSLMEGRREQYF.

The chain is built from TRBV27 and TRBJ2-3; unclear D gene. Germline values: CDR1 MNHEY, CDR2 SMNVEV (reference sequence). Deletions cut 5 bases from V and 5 bases from J, with 8 bases between. This CDR3 comprises 12 residues. CDR3 in amino acids: CASSPSGDTQYF. DNA of the CDR3: TGTGCCAGCAGTCCCAGTGGAGATACGCAGTATTTT.

The V gene is TRBV5-4, the J gene TRBJ1-5; the D is unclear. The germline gives CDR1 SGHNT, CDR2 YYREEE (reference sequence). This CDR3 is 14 amino acids long. The V end was cut by 0 bases, the J end by 4 bases, with 8 bases between. CDR3 loop: CASSLGPSNQPQHF. Written as DNA, the CDR3 is TGTGCCAGCAGCTTGGGTCCGTCTAATCAGCCCCAGCATTTT.

The J gene is TRBJ2-1, the V gene TRBV28, with TRBD1 as a possible D gene (6 bases). Trimming pared 3 bases from V and 3 bases from J, leaving 27 bases between. The CDR3 is made up of 20 amino acids. CDR1 is MDHEN, CDR2 SYDVKM, per germline. In nucleotides, the CDR3 is TGTGCCAGCAGTTTTCTCACGGGAAGTGGGGGTGCCAGGGGCTACAATGAGCAGTTCTTC. It specifies CASSFLTGSGGARGYNEQFF. The complete variable domain, with remaining parts taken from reference TRBV28 and TRBJ2-1, reads DVKVTQSSRYLVKRTGEKVFLECVQDMDHENMFWYRQDPGLGLRLIYFSYDVKMKEKGDIPEGYSVSREKKERFSLILESASTNQTSMYLCASSFLTGSGGARGYNEQFFGPGTRLTVL.

The chain combines TRBV19 with TRBJ1-6, with a weak D call TRBD1 (6 bases). Trimming took 3 bases from V and 11 from J, leaving 14 bases between them. This CDR3 spans 14 amino acids. Germline CDR1 and CDR2: LNHDA and SQIVND (reference sequence). CDR3 coding DNA: TGTGCCAGTAGTATGAACAGGGTATTGGCACCCCTCCACTTT. Protein sequence: CASSMNRVLAPLHF.

The chain is built from TRBV6-5 and TRBJ2-3; 7 nucleotides line up with TRBD2. The CDR3 consists of 13 residues. With 8 bases clipped from V and 4 bases from J, the junction kept 6 bases outside the gene matches. The germline V gene encodes CDR1 MNHEY and CDR2 SVGAGI. As DNA, the CDR3 is TGTGCCAGCTGGGGGGGAATCGCAGATACGCAGTATTTT. Protein product: CASWGGIADTQYF.